This T cell receptor beta chain was sequenced in a study of blood T cells in healthy people across ages. PCR was performed a second time for about 6 to 12 cycles using a sample-barcoded 5' primer and a J-beta primer mix. TCRdb independently ran MiXCR on the 5' RACE reads; one entry per CDR3 protein. The sample has about 680,000 distinct CDR3 sequences; about 52% are singletons. Each sample gave at least 6.5 million isolated PBMCs. From germline, CDR1 is MNHEY and CDR2 SMNVEV (reference sequence). CDR3 length: 15 amino acids. J was trimmed by 5 bases and V by 5 bases; bases with no gene match: 7. The chain combines TRBV27 with TRBJ1-5; 9 bases fit TRBD1. The source is a woman in her sixties or seventies in good health. The specimen was blood. The CDR3 protein is CASSPRDRGDQPQHF. In nucleotides, the CDR3 is TGTGCCAGCAGTCCCCGTGACAGGGGGGATCAGCCCCAGCATTTT.